One T cell receptor beta chain is described in this entry. The primer mix had 60 Vbeta and 13 Jbeta primers. Clones were read by immunoSEQ multiplex PCR, and TCRdb kept only the in-frame ones, dropping some. This table holds 200,000 or so clones, approximately 78% found once. The V gene end was trimmed by 4 bases and the J gene end by 5 bases; junction bases not matched to a gene: 8. Looked up from germline, CDR1 is SGHVS and CDR2 is FQNEAQ. The CDR3 is made up of 16 amino acids. This entry is derived from a study of cytomegalovirus exposure and HLA in healthy donors. V usage is TRBV7-8 and J usage is TRBJ2-1; 10 positions match TRBD2. Sequenced sample: PBMCs. This receptor was identified in a woman aged 40 to 55 in good health and CMV-seronegative. CDR3 DNA sequence: TGTGCCAGCAGCTCCACCCGGACTAGCGGCCACAATGAGCAGTTCTTC. It yields the protein CASSSTRTSGHNEQFF.